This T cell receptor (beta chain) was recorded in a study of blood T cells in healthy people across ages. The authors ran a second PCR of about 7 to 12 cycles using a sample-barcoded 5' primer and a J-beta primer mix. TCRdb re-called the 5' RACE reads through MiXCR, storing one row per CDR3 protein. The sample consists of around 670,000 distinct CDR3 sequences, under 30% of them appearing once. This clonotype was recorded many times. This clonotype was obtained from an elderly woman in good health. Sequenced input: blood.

The CDR3 nucleotides read TGTGCCAGCAGCTTAGCGCTGGGGTTGCGCACAGATACGCAGTATTTT. It is translated as CASSLALGLRTDTQYF. V usage is TRBV7-2 and J usage is TRBJ2-3; no clear D gene. V gave up 0 bases and J gave up 1 base, with 11 bases separating them. This CDR3 has 16 amino acids. In germline, CDR1 is SGHTA, CDR2 FQGNSA. Looking up the rest from reference TRBV7-2 and TRBJ2-3 gives the full variable domain: GAGVSQSPSNKVTEKGKDVELRCDPISGHTALYWYRQSLGQGLEFLIYFQGNSAPDKSGLPSDRFSAERTGGSVSTLTIQRTQQEDSAVYLCASSLALGLRTDTQYFGPGTRLTVL.